These 2 T cell receptor beta chains originate from one sample sequenced in a study of response to subunit inactivated influenza vaccine. TCRdb recomputed calls from the RT-PCR reads with MiXCR, one row per CDR3 protein. The data show around 160,000 distinct CDR3 sequences, roughly 10% seen once. The material sequenced was non-naive T cells sorted from PBMCs, taken roughly 45 days after vaccination. The origin of the receptors is a man between 50 and 59 years old who received an inactivated influenza vaccine.

This rearrangement joins TRBV11-2 to TRBJ2-1, with TRBD2 matching over 12 bases. The CDR3 covers 20 residues. Per germline, CDR1 SGHAT and CDR2 FQNNGV. Trimming cost V 6 bases and J 7 bases; bases outside gene matches: 22. The CDR3 region is CASRKGVPGLAGRTENEQFF. The CDR3, as DNA: TGTGCCAGCAGGAAGGGAGTCCCGGGACTAGCGGGTCGGACGGAAAATGAGCAGTTCTTC.

The table lists this clonotype with a count of one. The chain couples TRBV5-1 to TRBJ2-5; D possibly corresponds to TRBD2 (6 bases). V dropped 4 bases and J dropped 0 bases, with 13 bases sitting between them. This CDR3 is 15 amino acids long. The germline V gene encodes CDR1 SGHRS and CDR2 YFSETQ. The CDR3 loop reads CASSPGAGYQETQYF. In nucleotides, the CDR3 is TGCGCCAGCAGCCCGGGAGCCGGGTACCAAGAGACCCAGTACTTC.